Detailed here is one T cell receptor (beta chain). These data originate in a study of blood T cell repertoires in COVID-19. The overall study: There were acute and convalescent COVID-19 samples, and they came from the United States, Italy and Spain. T cells, B-cell-depleted T cells, or PBMCs provided the cDNA or gDNA that served as material.

The ends lost 8 bases at V and 3 bases at J; junction bases unmatched: 0. The CDR3 extends over 12 amino acids. Source study methods: Quantification of nucleated cells was approximated via reference gene primer amplification. The repertoire was sequenced with immunoSEQ multiplex PCR; TCRdb's copy has only in-frame clones and lacks some. V and J calls and clone size follow that table, whereas D and trimming were derived from the DNA. The sample holds 150,000 or so clones; 70% to 90% are singletons and the top ten take 10% to 15%. Sequences were obtained from peripheral blood. V gene TRBV12-3 or TRBV12-4 combines with J gene TRBJ2-2, with TRBD2 identical over 7 bases. The clonotype originates from a man in his fifties or sixties with active or convalescent COVID-19. CDR3 nucleotides: TGTGCCAGCGGGGGGGACACCGGGGAGCTGTTTTTT. Protein sequence: CASGGDTGELFF.